These 23 T cell receptor beta chains originate from one sample sequenced in a study of shared clonotypes between healthy human individuals. TCRdb's table, derived via immunoSEQ multiplex PCR, lists solely in-frame clones and lacks some. The sample includes approximately 2.4 million clones, 95% of them seen just once. The material sequenced was naive CD4+ T cells sorted from blood. Stated subset: CD45RA+ positively selected. These receptors were obtained from a man between 18 and 35 years old in good health.

The genes are TRBV2 and TRBJ1-1, with D perhaps matching TRBD1 (6 bases). Germline CDR1 and CDR2: SNHLY and FYNNEI. The CDR3 consists of 14 residues. V lost 7 bases and J 1 base, leaving 13 bases between the germline ends. Here the CDR3 reads CASTEQGPNTEAFF. Here the CDR3 DNA reads TGTGCCAGCACCGAGCAGGGGCCGAACACTGAAGCTTTCTTT.

The gene calls are TRBV9 and TRBJ2-3, with D hard to call. The V end was cut by 3 bases, the J end by 6 bases, with 11 bases between. The CDR3 is made up of 13 amino acids. From germline, CDR1 is SGDLS and CDR2 YYNGEE. The CDR3 DNA reads TGTGCCAGCAGCGAAGGAGCCTTCGATACGCAGTATTTT. It yields the protein CASSEGAFDTQYF. Combining the CDR3 with reference TRBV9 and TRBJ2-3 gives the whole variable domain DSGVTQTPKHLITATGQRVTLRCSPRSGDLSVYWYQQSLDQGLQFLIQYYNGEERAKGNILERFSAQQFPDLHSELNLSSLELGDSALYFCASSEGAFDTQYFGPGTRLTVL.

The CDR3 sequence: CASSLGGGSGQAEAFF. CDR3 DNA sequence: TGTGCCAGCAGCTTGGGAGGGGGGAGCGGACAGGCTGAAGCTTTCTTT. This chain links TRBV5-4 with TRBJ1-1, with 7 bases aligning to TRBD1. Trimming took 0 bases from V and 6 from J; bases not matched to a gene: 11. The CDR3 is made up of 16 amino acids. Germline CDR1 and CDR2: SGHNT and YYREEE (reference sequence).

For this clone: This CDR3 is also generated by other DNA sequences in the sample. V usage is TRBV18 and J usage is TRBJ2-1, with D possibly called TRBD1 or TRBD2 (5 bases each). V lost 4 bases and J 7 bases, leaving 8 bases between the germline ends. Germline CDR1 KGHSH, CDR2 LQKENI. The length of the CDR3 is 12 residues. The CDR3, as DNA: TGTGCCAGCTCACGGGACCTGAATGAGCAGTTCTTC. It specifies CASSRDLNEQFF.

Of note for this clone: Distinct nucleotide sequences in the sample also encode this CDR3. This sequence joins TRBV27 and TRBJ1-2; 7 nucleotides align to TRBD1. V lost 5 bases, J lost 5 bases, and 2 bases stayed unmatched. Germline CDR1 and CDR2: MNHEY and SMNVEV (reference sequence). The length of the CDR3 is 12 residues. CDR3 sequence: CASSTTGYGYTF. The CDR3 DNA reads as TGTGCCAGCAGTACGACAGGGTATGGCTACACCTTC.

Only a few counts were recorded for this clone. The J gene is TRBJ1-2, the V gene TRBV5-3; 7 positions agree with TRBD1. TRBV5-3 is flagged as an ORF with uncertain function. With V trimmed by 5 bases and J by 3 bases, 7 bases remained unmatched. This CDR3 has 14 amino acids. CDR3 nucleotide sequence: TGTGCCAGAAGATCAGACAGGGTTTACTATGGCTACACCTTC. This sequence encodes CARRSDRVYYGYTF.

CDR3: CAWSPGLNTGELFF. Here the CDR3 DNA reads TGTGCCTGGAGCCCGGGGCTCAACACCGGGGAGCTGTTTTTT. This chain uses TRBV30 with TRBJ2-2; D could derive from TRBD1 or TRBD2 (5 bases each). Trimming cost V 3 bases and J 2 bases, with 10 bases left between them. Germline loops: CDR1 GTSNPN, CDR2 SVGIG (reference sequence). This CDR3 is built from 14 residues.

The J gene is TRBJ1-5, the V gene TRBV5-8; possibly TRBD1 for D (5 bases). This CDR3 has 15 residues. CDR1 and CDR2 (germline): SGHTS, YDEGEE. Trimming took off 6 bases at V and 3 bases at J, with 16 bases between the two ends. CDR3 DNA: TGTGCCAGCACCGGGGGGGTAGGGGCCAATCAGCCCCAGCATTTT. Translating gives CASTGGVGANQPQHF.

V and J are TRBV4-3 and TRBJ2-6; D might be TRBD1 or TRBD2, each matching 6 bases. Trimming removed 1 base at V and 0 bases at J, with 10 bases between. This CDR3 has 17 amino acids. Germline CDR1 is LGHNA and CDR2 is YSLEER. CDR3 in amino acids: CASSQVGGSSGANVLTF. The DNA of the CDR3 is TGCGCCAGCAGCCAAGTAGGGGGGAGCTCTGGGGCCAACGTCCTGACTTTC.

The J gene is TRBJ2-7, the V gene TRBV29-1; 8 positions match TRBD1. CDR3 size: 13 residues. Trimming cost V 7 bases and J 3 bases; bases outside gene matches: 8. Germline V gives CDR1 SQVTM, CDR2 ANQGSEA. The DNA for the CDR3 is TGCAGCGGGGGGACAGGACGCCTCTACGAGCAGTACTTC. Translation: CSGGTGRLYEQYF.

V usage is TRBV5-4 and J usage is TRBJ2-3; 9 nucleotides match TRBD2. J was trimmed by 2 bases and V by 4 bases; bases with no gene match: 5. There are 15 residues in the CDR3. CDR1 and CDR2 from the germline V gene are SGHNT and YYREEE (reference sequence). The CDR3 nucleotides read TGTGCCAGCAGCACAGCGGGAGGCAACACAGATACGCAGTATTTT. Translating it yields CASSTAGGNTDTQYF. Combining the CDR3 with reference TRBV5-4 and TRBJ2-3 gives the whole variable domain ETGVTQSPTHLIKTRGQQVTLRCSSQSGHNTVSWYQQALGQGPQFIFQYYREEENGRGNFPPRFSGLQFPNYSSELNVNALELDDSALYLCASSTAGGNTDTQYFGPGTRLTVL.

The V gene is TRBV5-4, the J gene TRBJ1-1; D is unresolved. This CDR3 contains 14 residues. Trimming stripped 0 bases from V and 1 base from J, with 7 bases between. Germline CDR1 SGHNT, CDR2 YYREEE (reference sequence). CDR3 bases: TGTGCCAGCAGCTTGGGGGAGCAGAACACTGAAGCTTTCTTT. Translation gives CASSLGEQNTEAFF.

V usage is TRBV29-1 and J usage is TRBJ1-2; D is uncertain. Trimming pared 6 bases from V and 0 bases from J, leaving 8 bases between. The germline V gene has CDR1 SQVTM and CDR2 ANQGSEA. The CDR3 has 12 amino acids. CDR3 coding DNA: TGCAGCGTGCGGCTCTCTAACTATGGCTACACCTTC. It is translated as CSVRLSNYGYTF.

The chain uses TRBV4-1 and TRBJ1-5; no firm D call. Deletions cut 2 bases from V and 4 bases from J, with 12 bases between. CDR3 length equals 15 residues. Germline V gene sequence: CDR1 MGHRA, CDR2 YSYEKL. In DNA, the CDR3 is TGCGCCAGCAGCCAACTAAGTCAGTCTAATCAGCCCCAGCATTTT. This sequence encodes CASSQLSQSNQPQHF.

This chain connects TRBV5-1 to TRBJ2-7; TRBD1 agrees at 9 bases. This CDR3 spans 15 amino acids. V lost 3 bases to trimming and J lost 1 base; unmatched junction nucleotides: 5. Germline-derived CDR1 and CDR2 are SGHRS and YFSETQ. CDR3: CASSSGTGISYEQYF. CDR3 DNA: TGCGCCAGCAGCTCCGGGACAGGGATTTCCTACGAGCAGTACTTC.

The chain is built from TRBV10-3 and TRBJ2-1; perhaps TRBD2 as D (5 bases). V was cut by 7 bases and J by 5 bases, with 9 bases left in between. The germline CDR1 and CDR2 sequences are ENHRY and SYGVKD. This CDR3 has 12 residues. CDR3 sequence (DNA): TGTGCCATCACGGCGGGTCACAATGAGCAGTTCTTC. It is translated as CAITAGHNEQFF.

This chain connects TRBV4-1 to TRBJ1-1; a possible D gene is TRBD1 (6 bases). Trimming pared 5 bases from V and 10 bases from J, leaving 17 bases between. The CDR3 covers 13 residues. Germline CDR1 and CDR2: MGHRA and YSYEKL. CDR3: CASSGDNFLTAFF. CDR3 DNA: TGCGCCAGCAGCGGGGACAACTTTTTGACAGCTTTCTTT.

This chain uses TRBV19 with TRBJ2-3; TRBD2 agrees at 10 bases. There are 17 residues in the CDR3. V lost 7 bases, J lost 4 bases, and 14 bases stayed unmatched. The germline CDR1 and CDR2 sequences are LNHDA and SQIVND (reference sequence). CDR3 nucleotides: TGTGCCAGTACCTCCCGGACTAGCGGAATGAAGTCAGATACGCAGTATTTT. It encodes CASTSRTSGMKSDTQYF.

This sequence joins TRBV6-5 and TRBJ2-7; D call uncertain. The V and J ends lost 5 bases and 0 bases respectively, with 14 bases between them. The CDR3 length is 15 residues. Germline values: CDR1 MNHEY, CDR2 SVGAGI. In DNA, the CDR3 is TGTGCCAGCAGTCCCGATCCAGCCTTCTCCTACGAGCAGTACTTC. Its translation: CASSPDPAFSYEQYF.

Only one count was recorded for this clone. The V and J genes are TRBV28 and TRBJ1-5; D is undetermined. This CDR3 comprises 11 residues. V lost 8 bases and J 7 bases, leaving 9 bases between the germline ends. CDR1 is MDHEN and CDR2 is SYDVKM in the germline V gene. CDR3 region: CASGRDQPQHF. CDR3 sequence (DNA): TGTGCCAGCGGGCGCGACCAGCCCCAGCATTTT. The whole variable domain, remainder taken from reference TRBV28 and TRBJ1-5, is DVKVTQSSRYLVKRTGEKVFLECVQDMDHENMFWYRQDPGLGLRLIYFSYDVKMKEKGDIPEGYSVSREKKERFSLILESASTNQTSMYLCASGRDQPQHFGDGTRLSIL.

V usage is TRBV18 and J usage is TRBJ1-2; 8 bases agree with TRBD1. The CDR3 totals 15 residues. Trimming at V came to 0 bases and at J to 4 bases, leaving 4 bases not matched to a gene. Germline V CDR1 and CDR2: KGHSH, LQKENI. DNA of the CDR3: TGTGCCAGCTCACCACCTTACACAGGGGGCTATGGCTACACCTTC. Translation gives CASSPPYTGGYGYTF.

This clone was seen only once. The CDR3 is CASSSGGPPDTQYF. The CDR3 bases are TGTGCCAGCAGTTCAGGGGGTCCTCCGGATACGCAGTATTTT. The rearrangement links TRBV6-5 to TRBJ2-3, with 7 bases matching TRBD1. The CDR3 spans 14 residues. Germline assignment: CDR1 MNHEY and CDR2 SVGAGI. V was pared by 4 bases and J by 6 bases, with 7 bases of the junction left unmatched.

The V gene is TRBV7-9, the J gene TRBJ1-1, with D unclear. The germline CDR1 and CDR2 sequences are SEHNR and FQNEAQ (reference sequence). V dropped 5 bases and J dropped 7 bases, with 17 bases sitting between them. The CDR3 is 14 amino acids. The CDR3 DNA is TGTGCCAGCAGCCTAAACCGCGCCCCTATTGAAGCTTTCTTT. Its translation: CASSLNRAPIEAFF. The whole variable domain, remainder taken from reference TRBV7-9 and TRBJ1-1, is DTGVSQNPRHKITKRGQNVTFRCDPISEHNRLYWYRQTLGQGPEFLTYFQNEAQLEKSRLLSDRFSAERPKGSFSTLEIQRTEQGDSAMYLCASSLNRAPIEAFFGQGTRLTVV.